One TCR beta chain is described in this entry. The antigen is not known. Here immunoSEQ multiplex PCR was the method, and the copy in TCRdb shows in-frame clones only, minus some. Of roughly 1 million clones in the sample, 78% are singletons; the top ten hold 0.5% to 0.6%. V shed 0 bases and J shed 7 bases, with 12 bases lying between them. CDR3 length: 15 residues. Germline-derived CDR1 and CDR2 are KGHSH and LQKENI. The data were taken from a study of shared clonotypes between healthy human individuals. Study details: Donors were a couple of women and a few men aged 18 to 49. CD8 memory received one plate per donor, CD8 naive two, CD4 memory three and CD4 naive three. Study results and caveats: What limited the represented genetic and exposure-history diversity was the small number of donors.

The CD4+ fraction was divided into a CD45RA+ naive subset and a CD45RA-negative memory subset. The specimen sequenced was memory CD4+ T cells from PBMCs. The subset was: CD45RA-negative fraction. The TCR was taken from a man aged 18 to 29 in good health. Some clones in this sample may be carry-over from other donors' samples. V is TRBV18 and J is TRBJ2-2; D gene ambiguous. The CDR3 DNA is TGTGCCAGCTCACCACCGACCGCCCCGAACGGGGAGCTGTTTTTT. Residues: CASSPPTAPNGELFF.